This T cell receptor beta chain was documented in a study of cytomegalovirus exposure and HLA in healthy donors. Overall study findings and caveats: What TCR beta sequences reportedly achieved was accurate prediction of HLA-A and HLA-B alleles in most subjects.

Remarks on this clone: What it binds is unknown.

Primers for the PCR totalled 60 Vbeta and 13 Jbeta. Authors' processing steps: About 12 million shared chains were among the approximately 87 million unique TCR beta chains that a later analysis counted. This table comes from immunoSEQ multiplex PCR, and its TCRdb copy is limited to in-frame clones, with some not included. The V and J calls and the clone size are those of that table, but D and trimming were determined from the DNA. The sample's table shows approximately 80,000 clones. V was trimmed by 5 bases and J by 5 bases, leaving 12 bases between them. The CDR3 is made up of 14 amino acids. Germline CDR1 SGHVS, CDR2 FNYEAQ.

This receptor was identified in a young woman in good health and CMV-seronegative. The chain has TRBV7-6 and TRBJ2-2; D gene uncertain. The sequenced sample consisted of PBMCs. Written as DNA, the CDR3 is TGTGCCAGCAGCACCGCGGTTGCTACCGGGGAGCTGTTTTTT. Protein product: CASSTAVATGELFF.